One and the same sample provided the 25 T cell receptor beta chains below, sequenced in a study of cytomegalovirus exposure and HLA in healthy donors. PCR used 60 Vbeta primers and 13 Jbeta primers. The protocol was immunoSEQ multiplex PCR, while the TCRdb copy is restricted to in-frame clones and leaves out a portion. This table holds 150,000 to 200,000 clones, approximately 80% found once. Material for sequencing was PBMCs. The receptor set was obtained from a male donor in good health and CMV-seronegative.

This sequence joins TRBV28 and TRBJ1-5, with D possibly being TRBD1 (5 bases). The CDR3 has 15 residues. Germline assignment: CDR1 MDHEN and CDR2 SYDVKM. Trimming cost V 7 bases and J 5 bases, with 18 bases left between them. CDR3 residues: CASIDPSWGDQPQHF. CDR3 in DNA: TGTGCCAGCATTGACCCCAGTTGGGGCGATCAGCCCCAGCATTTT.

The rearrangement links TRBV5-4 to TRBJ2-3; TRBD2 matches at 9 bases. The junction had 5 bases not matched to a gene; V was cut back by 4 bases and J by 5 bases. CDR3 length: 14 residues. Germline V lookup: CDR1 SGHNT, CDR2 YYREEE (reference sequence). The CDR3 here is CASSGGGAIDTQYF. The CDR3 DNA reads as TGTGCCAGCAGCGGCGGGGGGGCCATAGATACGCAGTATTTT. Full variable domain (outside the CDR3, taken from reference TRBV5-4 and TRBJ2-3): ETGVTQSPTHLIKTRGQQVTLRCSSQSGHNTVSWYQQALGQGPQFIFQYYREEENGRGNFPPRFSGLQFPNYSSELNVNALELDDSALYLCASSGGGAIDTQYFGPGTRLTVL.

This chain joins TRBV11-2 and TRBJ2-7, with D tentatively TRBD1 (5 bases). V lost 1 base, J lost 12 bases, and 10 bases lay in between. This CDR3 spans 11 amino acids. CDR1 is SGHAT and CDR2 is FQNNGV in the germline V gene. The CDR3 reads CASSLGQRLYF. CDR3 nucleotide sequence: TGTGCCAGCAGCTTAGGACAGAGGCTGTACTTC.

The chain links TRBV19 to TRBJ1-1; no reliable D call. V lost 3 bases and J 0 bases, leaving 8 bases between the germline ends. The CDR3 has 14 amino acids. Germline CDR1 reads LNHDA; CDR2 reads SQIVND (reference sequence). The CDR3 is CASSITAMNTEAFF. The DNA of the CDR3 is TGTGCCAGTAGTATCACAGCAATGAACACTGAAGCTTTCTTT.

This clone appeared a few times. The chain combines TRBV12-1 with TRBJ2-7; the table assigns TRBD2, which was not confirmed against the DNA. TRBV12-1 is a known pseudogene. The CDR3 totals 16 residues. The CDR3 nucleotides are TGTGCCAGCAGCTTTCGGTGGACCCTGAGGGACTACGAGCAGTACTTC. This codes for CASSFRWTLRDYEQYF.

The genes are TRBV15 and TRBJ1-5, with TRBD1 matching over 9 bases. The CDR3 consists of 18 residues. Germline V gene sequence: CDR1 LNHNV, CDR2 YYDKDF (reference sequence). V lost 1 base and J lost 1; bases outside the gene matches: 8. CDR3 bases: TGTGCCACCAGCAGAGGGGGACAGGGTCTTTGGAGCAATCAGCCCCAGCATTTT. Its protein is CATSRGGQGLWSNQPQHF.

The genes are TRBV5-4 and TRBJ2-1; 9 nucleotides line up with TRBD2. The ends lost 4 bases at V and 10 bases at J; junction bases unmatched: 12. The CDR3 is made up of 15 amino acids. Germline V gene sequence: CDR1 SGHNT, CDR2 YYREEE (reference sequence). The CDR3 region has the DNA TGTGCCAGCAGCCCCCCGGGTAGCGGGAGCCGGGAGCAGTTCTTC. This sequence encodes CASSPPGSGSREQFF.

The chain couples TRBV6-1 to TRBJ1-3; TRBD1 matches 8 bases. Germline lookup yields CDR1 MNHNS and CDR2 SASEGT. V lost 4 bases to trimming and J lost 4 bases; unmatched junction nucleotides: 6. This CDR3 has 15 amino acids. In DNA form, the CDR3 reads TGTGCCAGCAGTGCACTGGACAGGGTGGGAAACACCATATATTTT. Protein: CASSALDRVGNTIYF.

This clone was observed a single time. The chain recombines TRBV29-1 with TRBJ2-3; 8 bases line up with TRBD1. After removal of 7 bases from V and 5 bases from J, the junction contained 8 bases not matched to a gene. The length of the CDR3 is 13 residues. Germline V lookup: CDR1 SQVTM, CDR2 ANQGSEA. The CDR3 protein is CSARAGGLDTQYF. CDR3 in DNA: TGCAGCGCTCGGGCAGGGGGCCTAGATACGCAGTATTTT.

This clone was detected a few times. The chain uses TRBV6-1 and TRBJ1-1; D is perhaps TRBD1 (6 bases). Germline V gives CDR1 MNHNS, CDR2 SASEGT. Trimming left V 8 bases short and J 4 bases short, with 14 bases between. This CDR3 is 13 amino acids long. The CDR3 spells CASGYRDRTEAFF. The CDR3 DNA sequence: TGTGCCAGCGGCTACAGGGATCGCACTGAAGCTTTCTTT.

The chain has TRBV6-1 and TRBJ2-7; D is possibly TRBD1 (5 bases). CDR1 is MNHNS and CDR2 is SASEGT in the germline V gene. The CDR3 extends over 12 amino acids. V lost 7 bases, J lost 2 bases, and 9 bases lay in between. This CDR3 is CASKGRAYEQYF. CDR3 nucleotide sequence: TGTGCCAGCAAGGGCAGGGCCTACGAGCAGTACTTC.

The rearrangement joins TRBV11-2 to TRBJ2-7, with 7 bases identical to TRBD1. CDR3 size: 16 residues. CDR1 is SGHAT, CDR2 FQNNGV, per germline. Unmatched junction bases numbered 8, after V lost 0 bases and J lost 3 bases. The CDR3 bases are TGTGCCAGCAGCTTAGATCTCCCGGGACAGTACTACGAGCAGTACTTC. This encodes CASSLDLPGQYYEQYF.

DNA of the CDR3: TGTGCCAGCAGTTTAATTGGGACAGCTTCCTACGAGCAGTACTTC. It specifies CASSLIGTASYEQYF. The gene calls are TRBV27 and TRBJ2-7; 7 bases are shared with TRBD1. V lost 2 bases and J lost 1; bases outside the gene matches: 5. CDR3 length: 15 residues. Germline V gene data show CDR1 as MNHEY and CDR2 as SMNVEV (reference sequence).

This clone was observed once. The rearrangement joins TRBV19 to TRBJ1-2; tentative D call: TRBD1 (6 bases). This CDR3 has 14 residues. Germline loops: CDR1 LNHDA, CDR2 SQIVND (reference sequence). V lost 8 bases, J lost 6 bases, and 19 bases lay in between. This CDR3 is CASRGGAKRDGYTF. DNA for the CDR3: TGTGCCAGTCGGGGGGGGGCGAAACGGGATGGCTACACCTTC. Supplemented by reference TRBV19 and TRBJ1-2, the full variable domain reads DGGITQSPKYLFRKEGQNVTLSCEQNLNHDAMYWYRQDPGQGLRLIYYSQIVNDFQKGDIAEGYSVSREKKESFPLTVTSAQKNPTAFYLCASRGGAKRDGYTFGSGTRLTVV.

The chain couples TRBV6-5 to TRBJ2-2; 7 bases are a match to TRBD1. Germline V lookup: CDR1 MNHEY, CDR2 SVGAGI. V shed 10 bases and J 4 bases; nucleotides not matched to a gene: 9. The CDR3 loop spans 14 amino acids. CDR3 in amino acids: CAISPGTVTGELFF. CDR3 coding DNA: TGTGCCATTAGCCCCGGGACAGTCACCGGGGAGCTGTTTTTT.

This chain connects TRBV7-9 to TRBJ2-7; D not resolved. This CDR3 comprises 13 residues. Germline loops: CDR1 SEHNR, CDR2 FQNEAQ (reference sequence). V lost 5 bases, J lost 2 bases, and 10 bases lay in between. The CDR3 protein is CASSPPVTYEQYF. The DNA for the CDR3 is TGTGCCAGCAGCCCCCCAGTCACCTACGAGCAGTACTTC.

The chain employs TRBV10-3 and TRBJ1-5, with 9 bases aligning to TRBD1. This CDR3 is built from 15 residues. The V and J ends lost 6 bases and 7 bases, in that order; junction bases with no gene match: 10. CDR1 is ENHRY and CDR2 is SYGVKD in the germline V gene. The CDR3 nucleotides read TGTGCCATCAGCCGGGACAGGGATAAAGCACAGCCCCAGCATTTT. Its protein product is CAISRDRDKAQPQHF.

V and J are TRBV28 and TRBJ2-1; 7 bases are a match to TRBD1. V shed 6 bases, J shed 0 bases, and the junction held 8 bases outside the gene matches. The CDR3 consists of 16 residues. Germline CDR1 reads MDHEN; CDR2 reads SYDVKM. The CDR3 region has the DNA TGTGCCAGCAGAGATATGACAGGGAGCTCCTACAATGAGCAGTTCTTC. It encodes CASRDMTGSSYNEQFF.

This chain links TRBV7-3 with TRBJ1-3, with D hard to call. V shed 3 bases and J shed 2 bases, with 11 bases lying between them. The germline CDR1 and CDR2 sequences are SGHTA and FQGTGA. The CDR3 is 15 amino acids. The CDR3 nucleotides read TGTGCCAGCAGCTTCCCTTCTGTCGCTGGAAACACCATATATTTT. Protein: CASSFPSVAGNTIYF.

This chain connects TRBV7-9 to TRBJ2-1, with TRBD2 matching 7 bases. V shed 2 bases, J shed 9 bases, and the junction held 7 bases outside the gene matches. This CDR3 is 14 amino acids long. Germline V gene data show CDR1 as SEHNR and CDR2 as FQNEAQ (reference sequence). This chain's CDR3 is CASSLREGFVEQFF. In DNA, the CDR3 is TGTGCCAGCAGCTTAAGGGAGGGTTTCGTTGAGCAGTTCTTC. Full variable domain (rest looked up from reference TRBV7-9 and TRBJ2-1): DTGVSQNPRHKITKRGQNVTFRCDPISEHNRLYWYRQTLGQGPEFLTYFQNEAQLEKSRLLSDRFSAERPKGSFSTLEIQRTEQGDSAMYLCASSLREGFVEQFFGPGTRLTVL.

This chain joins TRBV28 and TRBJ2-2; D unclear. The V gene's germline CDR1 is MDHEN and CDR2 SYDVKM. This CDR3 has 18 amino acids. The germline V and J ends were trimmed by 1 base and 8 bases, with 23 bases remaining between them. The chain's CDR3 is CASSLLGSRGPLVGELFF. DNA for the CDR3: TGTGCCAGCAGTTTATTGGGCTCCCGTGGGCCGTTGGTGGGGGAGCTGTTTTTT.

This clone came up once. The chain joins TRBV9 to TRBJ2-7; a possible D gene is TRBD2 (6 bases). In germline, CDR1 is SGDLS, CDR2 YYNGEE. The CDR3 has 15 residues. Trimming left V 3 bases short and J 2 bases short, with 15 bases between. The CDR3: CASSESPSAAYEQYF. In DNA form, the CDR3 reads TGTGCCAGCAGCGAGAGCCCTAGCGCAGCCTACGAGCAGTACTTC.

The CDR3 DNA reads TGTGCCAGCAGCCCTTCGACTAGCGTGAACACCGGGGAGCTGTTTTTT. Translating it yields CASSPSTSVNTGELFF. The J gene is TRBJ2-2, the V gene TRBV5-4, with 8 positions matching TRBD2. V was pared by 4 bases and J by 1 base, with 6 bases of the junction left unmatched. The germline V gene encodes CDR1 SGHNT and CDR2 YYREEE (reference sequence). CDR3 length: 16 amino acids.

The rearrangement joins TRBV19 to TRBJ2-1; D ambiguous. The CDR3 is 11 residues long. V was clipped by 8 bases and J by 6 bases, with 8 bases between them. Germline V gives CDR1 LNHDA, CDR2 SQIVND (reference sequence). CDR3 nucleotide sequence: TGTGCCAGTTATAGAGGCAATGAGCAGTTCTTC. Translated: CASYRGNEQFF.

The V gene is TRBV6-4, the J gene TRBJ1-1; 12 bases agree with TRBD1. The germline V gene has CDR1 MRHNA and CDR2 SNTAGT. V trimming: 0 bases; J trimming: 6 bases; junction bases outside the gene matches: 2. This CDR3 comprises 15 residues. The CDR3: CASSDSGQGAAEAFF. The CDR3, as DNA: TGTGCCAGCAGTGACTCGGGACAGGGGGCTGCTGAAGCTTTCTTT.